The TCR beta chain under discussion was sequenced for a study of Graves' ophthalmopathy and Graves' hyperthyroidism. Study-wide points: Blood also harbored most expanded thyroid clonotypes above 0.001 frequency. With 70.59% sensitivity and 72.22% specificity, the model predicted ophthalmopathy progression.

RNA transcripts were the source from which TCR beta CDR3 regions were amplified. The first-round RT-PCR employed HTBI primers together with the Qiagen OneStep RT-PCR kit. A multiplex PCR was then performed as the second round. Via MiXCR, TCRdb re-called the multiplex PCR reads, giving one row per CDR3 protein. Of over 650,000 distinct CDR3 sequences listed, about 40% were seen once; the top ten hold around 3.3%. Germline CDR1 DFQATT, CDR2 SNEGSKA (reference sequence). The CDR3 length is 15 residues. V was pared by 1 base and J by 3 bases, with 13 bases between. This clonotype showed up just a few times. Its antigen remains unidentified. In donors with ophthalmopathy, activity was moderate-to-severe, with CAS ≥3, NOSPECS ≥4 and duration under 3 months. The diagnostic workup employed clinical symptoms, serum thyroxine, TRAb, thyroid ultrasound and orbital computed tomography.

The source of this sequence is an adult man with Graves' ophthalmopathy. V is TRBV20-1 and J is TRBJ1-5; maybe TRBD1 (6 bases). Sequenced material: peripheral blood. The CDR3 here is CSARVAGAPNQPQHF. CDR3 in DNA: TGCAGTGCTAGAGTAGCGGGGGCCCCCAATCAGCCCCAGCATTTT.